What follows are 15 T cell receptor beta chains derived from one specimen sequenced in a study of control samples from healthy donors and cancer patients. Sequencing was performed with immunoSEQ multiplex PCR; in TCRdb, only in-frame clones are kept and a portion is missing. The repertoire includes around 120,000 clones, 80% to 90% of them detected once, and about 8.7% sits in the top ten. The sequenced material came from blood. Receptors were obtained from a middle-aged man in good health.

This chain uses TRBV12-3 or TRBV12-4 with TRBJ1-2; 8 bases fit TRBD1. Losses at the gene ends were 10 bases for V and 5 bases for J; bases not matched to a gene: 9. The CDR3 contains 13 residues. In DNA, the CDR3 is TGTGCCACCGCTACAGGGGGTGGGTATGGCTACACCTTC. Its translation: CATATGGGYGYTF.

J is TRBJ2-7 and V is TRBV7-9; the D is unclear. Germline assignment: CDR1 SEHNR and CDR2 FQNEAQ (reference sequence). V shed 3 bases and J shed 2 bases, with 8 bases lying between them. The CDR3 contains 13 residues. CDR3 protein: CASSFSSPYEQYF. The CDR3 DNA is TGTGCCAGCAGCTTCAGCAGCCCCTACGAGCAGTACTTC.

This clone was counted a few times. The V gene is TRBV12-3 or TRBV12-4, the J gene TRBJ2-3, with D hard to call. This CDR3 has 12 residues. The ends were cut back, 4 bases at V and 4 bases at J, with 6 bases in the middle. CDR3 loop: CASSYYPDTQYF. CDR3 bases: TGTGCCAGCAGTTACTATCCAGATACGCAGTATTTT.

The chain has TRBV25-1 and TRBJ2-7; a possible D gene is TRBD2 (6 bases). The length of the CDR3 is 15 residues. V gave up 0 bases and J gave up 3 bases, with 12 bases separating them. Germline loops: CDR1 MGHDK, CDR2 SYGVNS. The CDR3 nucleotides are TGTGCCAGCAGTGAATATGGGACTGCCCTCTACGAGCAGTACTTC. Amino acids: CASSEYGTALYEQYF.

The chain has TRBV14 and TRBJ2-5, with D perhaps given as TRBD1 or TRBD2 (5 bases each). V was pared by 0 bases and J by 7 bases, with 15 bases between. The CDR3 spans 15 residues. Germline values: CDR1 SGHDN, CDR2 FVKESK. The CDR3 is CASSQDLGTGGTQYF. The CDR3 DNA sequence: TGTGCCAGCAGCCAAGATCTCGGGACCGGTGGGACCCAGTACTTC.

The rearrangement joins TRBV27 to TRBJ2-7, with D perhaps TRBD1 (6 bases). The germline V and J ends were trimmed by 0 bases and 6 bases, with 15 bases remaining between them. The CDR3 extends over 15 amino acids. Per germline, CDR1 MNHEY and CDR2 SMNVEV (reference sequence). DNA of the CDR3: TGTGCCAGCAGTTTATCTTGGGGGCTCCCTTCCGAGCAGTACTTC. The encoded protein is CASSLSWGLPSEQYF.

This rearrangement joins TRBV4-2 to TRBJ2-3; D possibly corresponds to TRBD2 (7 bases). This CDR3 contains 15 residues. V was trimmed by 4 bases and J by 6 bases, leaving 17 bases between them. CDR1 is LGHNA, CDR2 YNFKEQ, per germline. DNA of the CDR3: TGTGCCAGCAGCCTTGGCGGGGGCCTTGAGGATACGCAGTATTTT. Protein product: CASSLGGGLEDTQYF.

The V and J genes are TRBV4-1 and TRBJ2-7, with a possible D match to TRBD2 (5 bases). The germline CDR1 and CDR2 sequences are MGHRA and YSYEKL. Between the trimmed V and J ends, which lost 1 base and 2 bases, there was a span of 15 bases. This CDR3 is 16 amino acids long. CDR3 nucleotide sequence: TGCGCCAGCAGCCAAGGCCGCGGGCTGGACCCCTACGAGCAGTACTTC. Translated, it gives CASSQGRGLDPYEQYF.

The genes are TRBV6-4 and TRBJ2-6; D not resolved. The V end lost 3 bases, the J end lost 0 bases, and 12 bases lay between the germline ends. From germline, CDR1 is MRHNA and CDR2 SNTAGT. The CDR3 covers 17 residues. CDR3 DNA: TGTGCCAGCAGTGAGGGCAGCTCTAGCTCTGGGGCCAACGTCCTGACTTTC. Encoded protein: CASSEGSSSSGANVLTF.

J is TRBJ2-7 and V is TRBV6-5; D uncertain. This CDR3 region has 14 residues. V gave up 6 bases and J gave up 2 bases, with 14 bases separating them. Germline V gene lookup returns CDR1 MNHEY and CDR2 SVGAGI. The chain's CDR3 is CASSRTKAPYEQYF. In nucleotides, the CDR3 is TGTGCCAGCAGCCGAACAAAGGCTCCCTACGAGCAGTACTTC.

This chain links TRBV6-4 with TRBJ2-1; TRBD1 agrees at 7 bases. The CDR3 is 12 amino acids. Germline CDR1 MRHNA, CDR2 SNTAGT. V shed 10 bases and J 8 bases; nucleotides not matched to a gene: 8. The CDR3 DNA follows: TGTGCCAACCGGGACAGACGGGATGAGCAGTTCTTC. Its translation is CANRDRRDEQFF.

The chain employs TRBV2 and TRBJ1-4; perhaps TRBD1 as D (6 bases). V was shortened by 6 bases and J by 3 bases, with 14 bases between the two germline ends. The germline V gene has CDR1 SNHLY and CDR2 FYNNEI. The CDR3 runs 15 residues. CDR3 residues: CASSGEQGPNEKLFF. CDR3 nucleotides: TGTGCCAGCAGCGGTGAACAGGGACCTAATGAAAAACTGTTTTTT.

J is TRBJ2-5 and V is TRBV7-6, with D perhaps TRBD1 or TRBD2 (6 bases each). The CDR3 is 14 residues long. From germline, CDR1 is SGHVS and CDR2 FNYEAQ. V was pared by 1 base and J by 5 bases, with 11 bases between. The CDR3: CASSLVGGRETQYF. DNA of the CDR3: TGTGCCAGCAGCTTAGTGGGGGGCCGTGAGACCCAGTACTTC.

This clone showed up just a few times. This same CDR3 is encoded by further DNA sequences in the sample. CDR3 sequence (DNA): TGTGCCAGCAGCTGGGGAGGGGGCTACACCTTC. As protein: CASSWGGGYTF. The V call is TRBV5-6, the J call TRBJ1-2; no firm D call. The germline V and J ends were trimmed by 3 bases and 8 bases, with 8 bases remaining between them. The CDR3 is made up of 11 amino acids. Germline V gene data show CDR1 as SGHDT and CDR2 as YYEEEE.

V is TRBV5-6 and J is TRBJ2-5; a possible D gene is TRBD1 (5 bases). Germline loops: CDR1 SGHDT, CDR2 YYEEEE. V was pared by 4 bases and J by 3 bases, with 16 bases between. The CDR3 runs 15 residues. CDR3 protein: CASSDTGGAEETQYF. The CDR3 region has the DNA TGTGCCAGCAGCGATACTGGTGGGGCCGAAGAGACCCAGTACTTC.